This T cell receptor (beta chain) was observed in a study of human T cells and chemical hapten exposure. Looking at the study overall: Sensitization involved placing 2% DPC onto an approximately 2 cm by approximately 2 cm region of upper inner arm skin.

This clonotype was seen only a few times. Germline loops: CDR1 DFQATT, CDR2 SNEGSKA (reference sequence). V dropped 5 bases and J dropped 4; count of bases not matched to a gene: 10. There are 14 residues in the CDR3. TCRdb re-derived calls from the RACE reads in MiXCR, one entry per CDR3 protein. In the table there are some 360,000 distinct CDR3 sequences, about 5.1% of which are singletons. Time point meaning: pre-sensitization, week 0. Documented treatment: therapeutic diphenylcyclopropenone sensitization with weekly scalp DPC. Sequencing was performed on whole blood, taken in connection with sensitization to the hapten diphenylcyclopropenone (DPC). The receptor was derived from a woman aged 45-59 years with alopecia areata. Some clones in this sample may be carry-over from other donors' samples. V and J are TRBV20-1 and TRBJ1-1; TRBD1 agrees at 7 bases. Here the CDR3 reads CSALPGGLGTEAFF. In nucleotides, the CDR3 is TGCAGTGCTTTGCCAGGGGGGCTGGGCACTGAAGCTTTCTTT.